These 2 T cell receptor beta chains share one sample of origin, sequenced in a study of T cell changes during pregnancy in multiple sclerosis. The assay was immunoSEQ multiplex PCR, and TCRdb's table has in-frame clones only and misses some. The top ten clones hold 0.99% of a sample with over 90,000 clones, roughly 92% of them seen once. The material was peripheral blood, obtained after pregnancy. The receptors derive from a female donor with multiple sclerosis, enrolled in a pregnancy study.

This sequence joins TRBV5-6 and TRBJ2-7; 8 bases agree with TRBD2. The length of the CDR3 is 14 residues. V dropped 4 bases and J dropped 4; count of bases not matched to a gene: 7. CDR1 SGHDT and CDR2 YYEEEE come from the germline V gene. CDR3 sequence reads: CASSLPSGQYEQYF. For the CDR3, the DNA is TGTGCCAGCAGCCTCCCTAGCGGGCAATACGAGCAGTACTTC.

This clone was detected only once. The rearrangement joins TRBV28 to TRBJ1-5, with D uncertain. Trimming cost V 2 bases and J 1 base, with 15 bases left between them. This CDR3 comprises 17 residues. Germline CDR1 MDHEN, CDR2 SYDVKM. The CDR3 region is CASSLSTRGRSNQPQHF. DNA for the CDR3: TGTGCCAGCAGTTTAAGTACGCGGGGAAGGAGCAATCAGCCCCAGCATTTT.